This T cell receptor (beta chain) was captured in a study of blood T cell repertoires in COVID-19. Study-level background: PBMCs, B-cell-depleted T cells, or T cells provided the cDNA or gDNA that made up the material.

In the original processing: Estimation of nucleated cell counts relied on the amplification of reference gene primers. Clones were sequenced by immunoSEQ multiplex PCR, and TCRdb holds only the in-frame ones, with some missing. The D gene and trimming were derived from the DNA, and the V and J assignments and clone size from that table. The sample lists roughly 120,000 clones, over 70% occurring once. The sample consisted of peripheral blood. This receptor was identified in a human donor in a cohort sampled during active or convalescent COVID-19.

CDR3: CASSSGGGNTIYF. CDR3 nucleotide sequence: TGCGCCAGCAGCTCGGGTGGGGGAAACACCATATATTTT. The chain uses TRBV5-1 and TRBJ1-3; D not resolved. Per the germline V gene, CDR1 is SGHRS and CDR2 is YFSETQ. This CDR3 has 13 residues. Trimming removed 3 bases at V and 4 bases at J, with 8 bases between.